The entry that follows covers one TCR beta chain sequence. The CDR3 is made up of 14 amino acids. Germline V CDR1 and CDR2: ENHRY, SYGVKD. The V and J ends lost 8 bases and 2 bases respectively, with 15 bases between them. These data originate in a study of cytotoxic CD8 clonotypes in ibrutinib-treated CLL. This table comes from immunoSEQ multiplex PCR, and its TCRdb copy is limited to in-frame clones, with some not included. The data contain approximately 320,000 clones, about 64% of them singletons. The chain uses TRBV10-3 and TRBJ1-2, with D possibly TRBD1 on 6 matching bases. The sequencing used PBMCs, collected after 36 months of ibrutinib treatment. The TCR originated in a human donor with chronic lymphocytic leukemia. Written as DNA, the CDR3 is TGTGCCATCTACCTGGGGCAGGGGAACTATGGCTACACCTTC. Translated, it gives CAIYLGQGNYGYTF.